The present TCR beta chain was sequenced within a study of blood T cell repertoires in COVID-19 (dated by TCRdb to the early 2020s). For the study in its entirety: Samples from collaborators originated in the United States, Italy and Spain and spanned both the acute and convalescent phases of COVID-19. The material from the prospective study consisted of cDNA or gDNA derived from T cells, B-cell-depleted T cells, or PBMCs. The dataset comprised deeply sampled blood TCRbeta repertoires from subjects exposed to, actively infected with, or recovered from COVID-19. The repertoires were made available in a free public database intended to serve as a resource for research on the immune response to SARS-CoV-2. Samples were obtained from the ongoing ImmuneRACE study (first 160 participants) and from 950 to 1,500 subjects provided by 6 global collaborators. A de-identified subject ID, COVID-19 status, age in years and sex were almost always included in the sample metadata. Where available, HLA class I and class II types were obtained from metadata supplied by the sample provider rather than from assay-based typing. Paper-wide results and their limitations: The quantity of clinical and demographic metadata differed by source and by participant and was supplied without curation.

Collaborating institutions collected whole blood in K2EDTA tubes following their own protocols. For TCRbeta analysis, collaborators shipped samples in one of three forms: frozen whole blood, isolated PBMCs, or DNA extracted from either of those sample types. With respect to this clone: Its antigen is still unknown. No much larger clone is present one base from it, and per-base qualities are unavailable.

TCRbeta CDR3 regions were amplified from genomic DNA by means of the immunoSEQ Assay, a bias-controlled multiplex PCR. Turning to the authors' computational methods: Within the assay, amplification of reference gene primers was used to estimate how many nucleated cells each sample contained. To quantify the absolute abundance of each unique TCRbeta CDR3 rearrangement, sequence reads were collapsed and filtered. For each sample, productive Simpson clonality was calculated as the square root of Simpson's diversity index over productive rearrangements. In TCRdb, the immuneACCESS table is reduced to in-frame sequences with V and J assigned. These tables do not hold every clone; where another copy was compared, an unresolved V gene accounts for under half, and the others remain unexplained. The V and J calls and clone size come from that table; D and trimming were worked out from the DNA. The sample table shows approximately 210,000 clones, and roughly 78% are seen once. The ten most abundant clones make up approximately 12% of the sample.

The clonotype was recovered from a woman between 40 and 50 years old with acute or convalescent COVID-19. The sequenced sample was peripheral blood.

The DNA is as follows: TGTGCCAGCAGCCAAGATCCTAGGGGCGTGAGGTATGGCTACACCTTC. This gives the protein CASSQDPRGVRYGYTF. Recombination joined TRBV3-1 (or the pseudogene TRBV3-2) with TRBJ1-2; the D segment could be TRBD1, given 5 matching bases. The germline V gene (reference sequence) yields LGHDT for CDR1 and YNNKEL for CDR2. The trim is 0 bases for V and 5 bases for J, with a gap of 16 bases between the germline ends. From cysteine to phenylalanine, the CDR3 is 16 amino acids long. The kept DNA is CDR3 alone, 48 bases in frame from the first base.